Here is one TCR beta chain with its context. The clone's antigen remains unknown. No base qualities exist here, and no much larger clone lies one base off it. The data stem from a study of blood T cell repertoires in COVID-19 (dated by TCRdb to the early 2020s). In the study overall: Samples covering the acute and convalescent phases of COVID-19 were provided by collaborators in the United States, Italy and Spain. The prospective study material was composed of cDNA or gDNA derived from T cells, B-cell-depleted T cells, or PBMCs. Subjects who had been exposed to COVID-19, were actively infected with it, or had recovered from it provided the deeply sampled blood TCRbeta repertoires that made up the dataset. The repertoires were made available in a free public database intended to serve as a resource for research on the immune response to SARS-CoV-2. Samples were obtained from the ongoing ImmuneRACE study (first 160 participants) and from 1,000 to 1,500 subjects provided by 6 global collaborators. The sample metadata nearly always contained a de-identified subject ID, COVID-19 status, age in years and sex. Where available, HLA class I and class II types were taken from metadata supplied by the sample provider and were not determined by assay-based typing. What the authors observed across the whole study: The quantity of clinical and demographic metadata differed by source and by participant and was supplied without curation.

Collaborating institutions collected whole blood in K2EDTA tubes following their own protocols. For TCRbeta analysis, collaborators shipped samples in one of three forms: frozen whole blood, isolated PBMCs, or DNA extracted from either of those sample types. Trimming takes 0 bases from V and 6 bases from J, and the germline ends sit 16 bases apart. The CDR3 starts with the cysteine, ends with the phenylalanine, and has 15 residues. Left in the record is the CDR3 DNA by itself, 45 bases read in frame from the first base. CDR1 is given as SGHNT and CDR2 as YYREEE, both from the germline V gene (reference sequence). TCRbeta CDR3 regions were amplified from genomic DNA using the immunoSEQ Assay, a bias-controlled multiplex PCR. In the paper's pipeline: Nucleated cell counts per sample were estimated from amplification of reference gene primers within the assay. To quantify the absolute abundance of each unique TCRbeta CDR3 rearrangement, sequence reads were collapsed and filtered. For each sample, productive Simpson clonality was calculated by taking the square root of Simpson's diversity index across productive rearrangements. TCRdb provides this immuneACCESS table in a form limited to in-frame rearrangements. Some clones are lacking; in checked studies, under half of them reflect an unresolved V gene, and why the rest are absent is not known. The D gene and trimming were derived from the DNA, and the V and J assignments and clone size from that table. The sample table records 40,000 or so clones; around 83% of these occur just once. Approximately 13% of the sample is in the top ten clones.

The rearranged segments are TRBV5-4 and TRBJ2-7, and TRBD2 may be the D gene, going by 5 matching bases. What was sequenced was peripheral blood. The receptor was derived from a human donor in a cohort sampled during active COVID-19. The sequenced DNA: TGTGCCAGCAGCTTGGGGGCGGGCCCAGTGGCCGAGCAGTACTTC. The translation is CASSLGAGPVAEQYF.